The clone carrying this T cell receptor beta chain was seen a single time. The antigen is not known. Sorted-subset replicate PCR reactions were performed with about 200 ng DNA, corresponding to 30,000 to 35,000 T cell genomes. Data came from immunoSEQ multiplex PCR; TCRdb stores just in-frame clones and leaves some out. Among about 2 million clones listed, over 85% were seen once. The sample originates from a study of shared clonotypes between healthy human individuals. Overall study results and limits: Sampling covered nothing but blood. Tissue TCR repertoires likely differ from those found in blood. Deeper or shallower sequencing was expected to change how clonotypes are shared among donors.

This CDR3 comprises 13 residues. The V end lost 2 bases, the J end lost 7 bases, and 9 bases lay between the germline ends. Germline assignment: CDR1 KGHSH and CDR2 LQKENI. Sequenced input: naive CD4+ T cells sorted from blood. As to subset: CD45RA+ positively selected. The origin of this receptor is a man aged 18-30 years in good health. The V gene is TRBV18, the J gene TRBJ1-5; D is unresolved. The CDR3 nucleotides read TGTGCCAGCTCACCAGCGGGATTACAGCCCCAGCATTTT. This encodes CASSPAGLQPQHF.